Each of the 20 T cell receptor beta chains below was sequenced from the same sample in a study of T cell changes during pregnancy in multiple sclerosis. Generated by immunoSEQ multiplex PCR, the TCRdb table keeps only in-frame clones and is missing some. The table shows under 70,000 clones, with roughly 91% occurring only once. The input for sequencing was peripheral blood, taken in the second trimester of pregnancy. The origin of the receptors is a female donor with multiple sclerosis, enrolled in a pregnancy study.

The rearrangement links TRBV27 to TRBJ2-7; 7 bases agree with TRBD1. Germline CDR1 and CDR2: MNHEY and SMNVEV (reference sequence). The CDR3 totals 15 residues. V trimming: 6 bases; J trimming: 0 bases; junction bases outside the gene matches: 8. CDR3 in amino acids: CASRMTGQSSYEQYF. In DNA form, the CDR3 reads TGTGCCAGCAGGATGACAGGGCAGAGCTCCTACGAGCAGTACTTC.

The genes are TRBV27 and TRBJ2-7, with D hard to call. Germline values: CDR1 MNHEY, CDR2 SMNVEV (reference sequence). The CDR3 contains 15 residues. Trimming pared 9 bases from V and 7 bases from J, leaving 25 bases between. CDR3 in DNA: TGTGCCAGTAACCCCCACGCGATAGACTCTGAAGAGCAGTACTTC. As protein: CASNPHAIDSEEQYF.

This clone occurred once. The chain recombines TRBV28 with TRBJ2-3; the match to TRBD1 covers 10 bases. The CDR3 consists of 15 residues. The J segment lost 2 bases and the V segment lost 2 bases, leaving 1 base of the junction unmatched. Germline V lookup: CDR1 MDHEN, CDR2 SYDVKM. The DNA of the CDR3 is TGTGCCAGCAGTTTAGGGACAGGGGACACAGATACGCAGTATTTT. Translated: CASSLGTGDTDTQYF.

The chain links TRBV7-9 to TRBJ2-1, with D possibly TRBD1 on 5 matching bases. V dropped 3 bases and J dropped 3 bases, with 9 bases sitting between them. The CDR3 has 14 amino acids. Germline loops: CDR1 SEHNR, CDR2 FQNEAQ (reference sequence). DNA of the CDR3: TGTGCCAGCAGCTTGACAGCCAGCTACAATGAGCAGTTCTTC. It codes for CASSLTASYNEQFF. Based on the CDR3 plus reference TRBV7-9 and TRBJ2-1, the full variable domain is DTGVSQNPRHKITKRGQNVTFRCDPISEHNRLYWYRQTLGQGPEFLTYFQNEAQLEKSRLLSDRFSAERPKGSFSTLEIQRTEQGDSAMYLCASSLTASYNEQFFGPGTRLTVL.

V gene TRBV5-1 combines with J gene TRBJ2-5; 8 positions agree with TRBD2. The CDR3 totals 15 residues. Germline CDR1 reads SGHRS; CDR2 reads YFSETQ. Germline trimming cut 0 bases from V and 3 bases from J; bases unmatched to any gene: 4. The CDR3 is CASSLVRGGEETQYF. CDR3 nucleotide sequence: TGCGCCAGCAGCTTGGTTCGGGGGGGCGAAGAGACCCAGTACTTC.

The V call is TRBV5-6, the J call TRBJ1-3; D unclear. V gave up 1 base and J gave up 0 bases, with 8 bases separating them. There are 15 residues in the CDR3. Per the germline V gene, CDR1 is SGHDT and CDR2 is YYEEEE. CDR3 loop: CASSLPGFSGNTIYF. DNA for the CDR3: TGTGCCAGCAGCTTGCCGGGGTTCTCTGGAAACACCATATATTTT. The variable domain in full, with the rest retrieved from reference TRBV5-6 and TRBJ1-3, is DAGVTQSPTHLIKTRGQQVTLRCSPKSGHDTVSWYQQALGQGPQFIFQYYEEEERQRGNFPDRFSGHQFPNYSSELNVNALLLGDSALYLCASSLPGFSGNTIYFGEGSWLTVV.

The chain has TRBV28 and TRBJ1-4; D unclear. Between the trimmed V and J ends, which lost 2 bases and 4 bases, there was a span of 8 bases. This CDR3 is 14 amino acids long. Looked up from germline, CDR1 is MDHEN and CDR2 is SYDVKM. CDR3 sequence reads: CASSLSQVNEKLFF. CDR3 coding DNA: TGTGCCAGCAGTTTAAGTCAGGTTAATGAAAAACTGTTTTTT.

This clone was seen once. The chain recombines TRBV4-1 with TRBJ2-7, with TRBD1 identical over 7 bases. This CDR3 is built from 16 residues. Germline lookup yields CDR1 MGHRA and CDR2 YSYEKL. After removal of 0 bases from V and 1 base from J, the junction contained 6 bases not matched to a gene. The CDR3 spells CASSQDPGQSSYEQYF. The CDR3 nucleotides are TGCGCCAGCAGCCAAGATCCGGGACAGTCTTCCTACGAGCAGTACTTC.

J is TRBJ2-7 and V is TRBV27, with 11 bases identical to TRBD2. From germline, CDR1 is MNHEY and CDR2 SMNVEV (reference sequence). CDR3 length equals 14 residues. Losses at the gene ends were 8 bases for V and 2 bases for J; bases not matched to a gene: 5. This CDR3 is CASGASGGTYEQYF. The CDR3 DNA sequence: TGTGCCAGCGGCGCTAGCGGGGGGACCTACGAGCAGTACTTC.

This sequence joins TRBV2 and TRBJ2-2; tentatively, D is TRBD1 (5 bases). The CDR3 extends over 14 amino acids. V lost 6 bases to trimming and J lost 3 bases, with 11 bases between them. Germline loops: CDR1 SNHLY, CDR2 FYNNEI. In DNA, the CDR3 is TGTGCCAGCAGACTGACAGCCTACACCGGGGAGCTGTTTTTT. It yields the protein CASRLTAYTGELFF.

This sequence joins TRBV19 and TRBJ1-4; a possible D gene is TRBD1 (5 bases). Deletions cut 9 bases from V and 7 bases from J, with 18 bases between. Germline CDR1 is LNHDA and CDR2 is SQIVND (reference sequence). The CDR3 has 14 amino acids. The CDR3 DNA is TGTGCCAGCCACAGGCGGGGCGCAGGTGAAAAACTGTTTTTT. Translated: CASHRRGAGEKLFF.

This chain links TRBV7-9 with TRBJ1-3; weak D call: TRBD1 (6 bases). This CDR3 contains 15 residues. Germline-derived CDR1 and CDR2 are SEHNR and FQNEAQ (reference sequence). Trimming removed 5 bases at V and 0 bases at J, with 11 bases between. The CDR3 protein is CASSLGQTSGNTIYF. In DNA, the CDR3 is TGTGCCAGCAGCCTAGGACAGACCTCTGGAAACACCATATATTTT. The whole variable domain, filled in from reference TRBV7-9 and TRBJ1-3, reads DTGVSQNPRHKITKRGQNVTFRCDPISEHNRLYWYRQTLGQGPEFLTYFQNEAQLEKSRLLSDRFSAERPKGSFSTLEIQRTEQGDSAMYLCASSLGQTSGNTIYFGEGSWLTVV.

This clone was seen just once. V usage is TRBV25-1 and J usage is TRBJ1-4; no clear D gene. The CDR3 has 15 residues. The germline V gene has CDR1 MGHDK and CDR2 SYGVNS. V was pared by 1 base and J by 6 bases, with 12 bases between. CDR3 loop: CASSESRGDHEKLFF. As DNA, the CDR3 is TGTGCCAGCAGTGAATCTCGGGGTGACCATGAAAAACTGTTTTTT.

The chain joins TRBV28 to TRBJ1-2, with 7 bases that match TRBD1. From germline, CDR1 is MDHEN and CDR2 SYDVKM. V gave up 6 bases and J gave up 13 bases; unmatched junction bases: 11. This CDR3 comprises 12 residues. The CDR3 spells CASRPGGLLGTF. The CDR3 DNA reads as TGTGCCAGCAGGCCAGGGGGACTCCTGGGCACCTTC.

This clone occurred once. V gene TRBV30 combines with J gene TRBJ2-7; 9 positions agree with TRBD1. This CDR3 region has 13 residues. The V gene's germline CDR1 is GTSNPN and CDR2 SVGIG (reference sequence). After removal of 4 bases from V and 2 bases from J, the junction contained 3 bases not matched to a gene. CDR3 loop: CAWMGQGPYEQYF. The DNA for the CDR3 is TGTGCCTGGATGGGACAGGGTCCCTACGAGCAGTACTTC.

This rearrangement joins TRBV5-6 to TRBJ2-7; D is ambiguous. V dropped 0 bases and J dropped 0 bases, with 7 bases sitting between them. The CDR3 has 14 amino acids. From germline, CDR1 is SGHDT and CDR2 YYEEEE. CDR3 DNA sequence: TGTGCCAGCAGCTTGGTGCCCAGCTCCTACGAGCAGTACTTC. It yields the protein CASSLVPSSYEQYF.

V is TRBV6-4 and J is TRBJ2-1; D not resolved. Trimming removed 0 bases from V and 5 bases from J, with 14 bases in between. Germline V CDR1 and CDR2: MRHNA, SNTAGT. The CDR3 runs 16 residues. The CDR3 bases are TGTGCCAGCAGTGACTCTGTTGGTGGCGGAAACAATGAGCAGTTCTTC. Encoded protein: CASSDSVGGGNNEQFF.

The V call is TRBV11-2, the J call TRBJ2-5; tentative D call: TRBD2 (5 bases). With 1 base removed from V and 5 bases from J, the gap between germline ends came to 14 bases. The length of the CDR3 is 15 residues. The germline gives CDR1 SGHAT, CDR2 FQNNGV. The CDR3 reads CASSLVYSGGETQYF. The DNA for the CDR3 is TGTGCCAGCAGCTTAGTGTACAGCGGCGGGGAGACCCAGTACTTC.

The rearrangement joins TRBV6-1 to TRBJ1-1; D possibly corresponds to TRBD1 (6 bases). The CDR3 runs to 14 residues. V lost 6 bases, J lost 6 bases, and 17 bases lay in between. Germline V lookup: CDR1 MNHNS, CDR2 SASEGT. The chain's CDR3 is CASRGQGWGAEAFF. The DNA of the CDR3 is TGTGCCAGCAGGGGCCAGGGGTGGGGAGCTGAAGCTTTCTTT.

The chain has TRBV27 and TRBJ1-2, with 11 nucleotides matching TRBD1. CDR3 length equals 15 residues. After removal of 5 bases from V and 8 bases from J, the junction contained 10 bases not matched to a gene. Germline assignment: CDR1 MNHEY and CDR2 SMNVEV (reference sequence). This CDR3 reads CASSARTGGLWGYTF. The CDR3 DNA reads TGTGCCAGCAGTGCCCGGACAGGGGGCCTTTGGGGCTACACCTTC.